What follows is one T cell receptor beta chain and its context. Its specificity is unknown. The data derive from a study of pediatric ulcerative colitis. The rectum was sampled with one to two pinch biopsies at colonoscopy. Ulcerative colitis patients received no immunosuppressive medication before the diagnostic colonoscopy. Germline V CDR1 and CDR2: SGHNT, YYREEE (reference sequence). The length of the CDR3 is 13 residues. With 1 base removed from V and 5 bases from J, the gap between germline ends came to 6 bases. Each sample received Survey-level depth of up to 500,000 reads. Only in-frame clones appear in the TCRdb table, and some are missing; sequencing was by immunoSEQ multiplex PCR. This repertoire shows about 36,000 clones, 73% found once; its top ten account for about 0.73%. General observations from the study: Rectal repertoires separated controls, mild-moderate and acute severe colitis. Some T cells in rectal biopsies may come from blood, especially with overt colitis.

Sequenced material: gut tissue. V gene TRBV5-4 combines with J gene TRBJ2-2; D ambiguous. The receptor was derived from a boy aged 5-17 years with moderate ulcerative colitis. The CDR3 bases are TGTGCCAGCAGCTTGATCAGGACCGGGGAGCTGTTTTTT. Translating it yields CASSLIRTGELFF.